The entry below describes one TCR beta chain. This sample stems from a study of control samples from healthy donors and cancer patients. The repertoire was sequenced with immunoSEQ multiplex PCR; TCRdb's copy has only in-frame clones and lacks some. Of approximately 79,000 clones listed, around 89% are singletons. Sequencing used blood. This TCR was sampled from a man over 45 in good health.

Written as DNA, the CDR3 is TGTGCCAGCAGCTACGACGGAGGATACGAGCAGTACTTC. This translates into CASSYDGGYEQYF. The V and J genes are TRBV11-3 and TRBJ2-7; D is possibly TRBD2 (5 bases). V was trimmed by 4 bases and J by 4 bases, leaving 11 bases between them. This CDR3 is built from 13 residues. Per germline, CDR1 SGHNT and CDR2 YENEEA.